The next 32 T cell receptor beta chains were all read from a single sample in a study of T cells in tuberculosis. Time point defined: new active TB diagnosis, blood taken before or within 7 days of starting treatment. Profiling relied on immunoSEQ multiplex PCR, and the TCRdb table lists in-frame clones only, not all of them. The sample has some 34,000 clones; 70% to 90% are singletons. The sample consisted of PBMCs, taken at tuberculosis diagnosis. The receptors originated from an adult with tuberculosis.

In this sample, this clone is medium-sized. Distinct nucleotide sequences in the sample also encode this CDR3. This rearrangement joins TRBV4-1 to TRBJ1-5; no clear D gene. CDR3 length: 15 amino acids. CDR1 and CDR2 from the germline V gene are MGHRA and YSYEKL. Trimming removed 1 base at V and 0 bases at J, with 7 bases between. The CDR3 is CASSQVVGSNQPQHF. The CDR3 bases are TGCGCCAGCAGCCAAGTTGTCGGTAGCAATCAGCCCCAGCATTTT.

The chain is built from TRBV4-1 and TRBJ2-7; D remains unclear. Germline CDR1 and CDR2: MGHRA and YSYEKL. V was trimmed by 0 bases and J by 5 bases, leaving 17 bases between them. The length of the CDR3 is 16 residues. CDR3 DNA: TGCGCCAGCAGCCAAGATATGGGCCCGCGAAGAGACGAGCAGTACTTC. Residues: CASSQDMGPRRDEQYF.

The CDR3 loop is CASSPTGPSYNEQFF. The CDR3 DNA reads as TGTGCCAGCAGTCCGACAGGGCCTTCCTACAATGAGCAGTTCTTC. This chain joins TRBV27 and TRBJ2-1; TRBD1 matches at 7 bases. The germline CDR1 and CDR2 sequences are MNHEY and SMNVEV (reference sequence). Trimming cost V 5 bases and J 1 base; bases outside gene matches: 5. The CDR3 has 15 residues.

The chain uses TRBV2 and TRBJ1-1, with a weak D call TRBD1 (5 bases). Trimming pared 4 bases from V and 4 bases from J, leaving 16 bases between. The CDR3 consists of 15 residues. Per germline, CDR1 SNHLY and CDR2 FYNNEI. The CDR3 nucleotides read TGTGCCAGCAGTGCTTCAGGACAACAAGGCACTGAAGCTTTCTTT. Its protein product is CASSASGQQGTEAFF.

This rearrangement joins TRBV4-3 to TRBJ1-2; TRBD1 aligns across 7 bases. With 3 bases clipped from V and 7 bases from J, the junction kept 5 bases outside the gene matches. Germline values: CDR1 LGHNA, CDR2 YSLEER. This CDR3 region has 13 residues. The CDR3 DNA reads TGCGCCAGCAGCCAGTCGACAGGGATTGGCTACACCTTC. This encodes CASSQSTGIGYTF.

The chain combines TRBV4-2 with TRBJ2-1, with TRBD2 matching over 10 bases. CDR3 length equals 19 residues. CDR1 and CDR2 from the germline V gene are LGHNA and YNFKEQ. The trim removed 0 bases at V and 0 bases at J, leaving 8 bases unmatched. The CDR3 loop is CASSQERGTSVSSYNEQFF. The CDR3 nucleotides are TGTGCCAGCAGCCAAGAGCGGGGGACTAGCGTGAGCTCCTACAATGAGCAGTTCTTC.

The chain carries TRBV5-4 and TRBJ2-5; 7 positions agree with TRBD2. The junction had 3 bases not matched to a gene; V was cut back by 2 bases and J by 5 bases. Germline CDR1 is SGHNT and CDR2 is YYREEE (reference sequence). CDR3 length: 13 amino acids. The CDR3 loop reads CASSLWGGETQYF. The CDR3, as DNA: TGTGCCAGCAGCTTATGGGGGGGGGAGACCCAGTACTTC.

This clone was observed a handful of times. The CDR3 loop is CASRLIRGDSGANVLTF. The CDR3 bases are TGTGCCAGCAGACTCATCCGAGGAGACTCTGGGGCCAACGTCCTGACTTTC. The chain has TRBV5-8 and TRBJ2-6, with D uncertain. The V end was cut by 5 bases, the J end by 0 bases, with 15 bases between. Per germline, CDR1 SGHTS and CDR2 YDEGEE. This CDR3 is built from 17 residues.

DNA of the CDR3: TGTGCCAGCAGTGGAATAGATCGGACAGGGGCGACGTACGAGCAGTACTTC. It specifies CASSGIDRTGATYEQYF. The gene calls are TRBV25-1 and TRBJ2-7, with 9 bases aligning to TRBD1. The CDR3 length is 17 residues. V lost 4 bases, J lost 4 bases, and 14 bases stayed unmatched. Germline V gene data show CDR1 as MGHDK and CDR2 as SYGVNS.

The CDR3 reads CASSASGQNGIQYF. DNA of the CDR3: TGTGCCAGCAGTGCGTCGGGACAGAATGGCATTCAGTACTTC. The chain couples TRBV28 to TRBJ2-4, with TRBD1 matching over 7 bases. Germline V gene sequence: CDR1 MDHEN, CDR2 SYDVKM. CDR3 length: 14 amino acids. After removal of 5 bases from V and 9 bases from J, the junction contained 10 bases not matched to a gene.

The rearrangement links TRBV18 to TRBJ2-4; 7 bases match TRBD2. The germline CDR1 and CDR2 sequences are KGHSH and LQKENI. Trimming took 0 bases from V and 8 from J; bases not matched to a gene: 7. CDR3 length: 15 residues. The CDR3 reads CASSPPNRAGDIQYF. The DNA of the CDR3 is TGTGCCAGCTCACCACCGAATAGGGCGGGAGACATTCAGTACTTC.

The V call is TRBV6-6, the J call TRBJ1-5; 8 positions match TRBD1. In germline, CDR1 is MNHNY, CDR2 SVGAGI (reference sequence). CDR3 length: 14 residues. The V and J ends lost 6 bases and 6 bases, in that order; junction bases with no gene match: 7. CDR3 sequence (DNA): TGTGCCAGCAGCGGACAGGGAGGGAGTCAGCCCCAGCATTTT. It specifies CASSGQGGSQPQHF.

V usage is TRBV18 and J usage is TRBJ2-3, with TRBD2 matching over 12 bases. The CDR3 runs 19 residues. The germline V gene encodes CDR1 KGHSH and CDR2 LQKENI. Trimming took 2 bases from V and 0 from J; bases not matched to a gene: 9. The CDR3: CASSPKLAGGPGSTDTQYF. In DNA, the CDR3 is TGTGCCAGCTCACCAAAGCTAGCGGGAGGGCCTGGCAGCACAGATACGCAGTATTTT.

The J gene is TRBJ2-5, the V gene TRBV11-3; possibly TRBD2 for D (6 bases). Trimming took 5 bases from V and 3 from J, leaving 10 bases between them. The CDR3 consists of 13 residues. Germline loops: CDR1 SGHNT, CDR2 YENEEA. The DNA of the CDR3 is TGTGCCAGCAGCCCGGGACTTAAAGAGACCCAGTACTTC. It translates to CASSPGLKETQYF.

CDR3 protein: CASSQRTGAGNQPQHF. The DNA of the CDR3 is TGCGCCAGCAGCCAGAGGACAGGGGCAGGCAATCAGCCCCAGCATTTT. This rearrangement joins TRBV4-1 to TRBJ1-5; 9 bases line up with TRBD1. This CDR3 is built from 16 residues. V lost 3 bases to trimming and J lost 2 bases; unmatched junction nucleotides: 5. Looked up from germline, CDR1 is MGHRA and CDR2 is YSYEKL.

In this sample, this clone turned up once. V gene TRBV30 combines with J gene TRBJ1-2; TRBD1 matches at 7 bases. V lost 3 bases, J lost 1 base, and 8 bases stayed unmatched. Germline V gives CDR1 GTSNPN, CDR2 SVGIG (reference sequence). CDR3 size: 15 residues. The CDR3 DNA reads TGTGCCTGGAGCCCGGGACAGTTTCTTAACTATGGCTACACCTTC. Protein product: CAWSPGQFLNYGYTF. Combining the CDR3 with reference TRBV30 and TRBJ1-2 gives the whole variable domain SQTIHQWPATLVQPVGSPLSLECTVEGTSNPNLYWYRQAAGRGLQLLFYSVGIGQISSEVPQNLSASRPQDRQFILSSKKLLLSDSGFYLCAWSPGQFLNYGYTFGSGTRLTVV.

The V and J genes are TRBV5-1 and TRBJ2-4, with D uncertain. V shed 0 bases and J shed 6 bases, with 7 bases lying between them. This CDR3 is 13 amino acids long. The germline gives CDR1 SGHRS, CDR2 YFSETQ. The CDR3 DNA reads as TGCGCCAGCAGCTTGGGACCAGGAAACATTCAGTACTTC. Protein sequence: CASSLGPGNIQYF.

The rearrangement uses TRBV2 and TRBJ1-2; possible D gene TRBD1, 5 bases. From germline, CDR1 is SNHLY and CDR2 FYNNEI. The CDR3 runs 15 residues. The ends were cut back, 5 bases at V and 1 base at J, with 14 bases in the middle. This chain's CDR3 is CASSNQLQVNYGYTF. For the CDR3, the DNA is TGTGCCAGCAGTAACCAATTACAGGTTAACTATGGCTACACCTTC.

The V and J genes are TRBV2 and TRBJ1-2; weak D call: TRBD1 (5 bases). This CDR3 comprises 13 residues. Germline lookup yields CDR1 SNHLY and CDR2 FYNNEI. V gave up 3 bases and J gave up 3 bases, with 8 bases separating them. CDR3: CASSDGGDYGYTF. The CDR3 nucleotides read TGTGCCAGCAGTGATGGGGGGGACTATGGCTACACCTTC.

The chain recombines TRBV2 with TRBJ2-5; 8 positions agree with TRBD1. The V and J ends lost 6 bases and 2 bases, in that order; junction bases with no gene match: 5. Germline lookup yields CDR1 SNHLY and CDR2 FYNNEI. The CDR3 is made up of 14 amino acids. CDR3: CASSPDRAQETQYF. CDR3 in DNA: TGTGCCAGCAGCCCGGACAGGGCACAAGAGACCCAGTACTTC.

This sequence joins TRBV7-9 and TRBJ2-5, with 14 bases aligning to TRBD2. Germline values: CDR1 SEHNR, CDR2 FQNEAQ (reference sequence). Trimming cost V 4 bases and J 2 bases; bases outside gene matches: 6. This CDR3 region has 17 residues. The CDR3 bases are TGTGCCAGCAGCTCACGACTAGCGGGAGGGGGGCAAGAGACCCAGTACTTC. It is translated as CASSSRLAGGGQETQYF.

This chain uses TRBV7-9 with TRBJ2-5, with D tentatively TRBD2 (5 bases). The CDR3 has 15 amino acids. Germline loops: CDR1 SEHNR, CDR2 FQNEAQ (reference sequence). Between the trimmed V and J ends, which lost 5 bases and 5 bases, there was a span of 18 bases. The DNA of the CDR3 is TGTGCCAGCAGCCCCAACGGGGTTGGTTGGGAGACCCAGTACTTC. Protein: CASSPNGVGWETQYF.

The genes are TRBV30 and TRBJ2-7; 12 bases line up with TRBD2. The CDR3 is 12 amino acids. CDR1 and CDR2 from the germline V gene are GTSNPN and SVGIG (reference sequence). Germline trimming cut 7 bases from V and 4 bases from J; bases unmatched to any gene: 2. CDR3 bases: TGTGCCTACGGGACTAGCGGGTACGAGCAGTACTTC. Residues: CAYGTSGYEQYF.

V is TRBV5-1 and J is TRBJ2-6, with 10 bases fitting TRBD1. The V gene's germline CDR1 is SGHRS and CDR2 YFSETQ. The CDR3 is made up of 16 amino acids. The V segment lost 4 bases and the J segment 2 bases; nucleotides outside the gene matches: 3. CDR3 in amino acids: CASSMTGGAGANVLTF. The CDR3, as DNA: TGCGCCAGCAGCATGACAGGGGGCGCTGGGGCCAACGTCCTGACTTTC.

The chain couples TRBV11-2 to TRBJ1-5; the D gene is possibly TRBD1 (5 bases). V shed 1 base and J shed 6 bases, with 13 bases lying between them. Germline V gene data show CDR1 as SGHAT and CDR2 as FQNNGV. This CDR3 spans 15 amino acids. CDR3 DNA sequence: TGTGCCAGCAGCTTAGGCCCCGGGAGGGGTCAGCCCCAGCATTTT. Encoded protein: CASSLGPGRGQPQHF.

The chain couples TRBV2 to TRBJ2-7; 10 positions match TRBD2. Germline CDR1 and CDR2: SNHLY and FYNNEI. With V trimmed by 3 bases and J by 3 bases, 8 bases remained unmatched. The CDR3 has 16 residues. CDR3 residues: CASSESIAGGVYEQYF. The CDR3 DNA reads as TGTGCCAGCAGTGAGAGTATAGCGGGGGGCGTCTACGAGCAGTACTTC.

The gene calls are TRBV6-1 and TRBJ1-1, with 8 positions matching TRBD1. V shed 5 bases and J 3 bases; nucleotides not matched to a gene: 8. Germline lookup yields CDR1 MNHNS and CDR2 SASEGT. This CDR3 has 15 amino acids. The CDR3 DNA reads TGTGCCAGCAGTTCAGGGGGCTGGGTGGACACTGAAGCTTTCTTT. Its translation is CASSSGGWVDTEAFF.

This chain uses TRBV5-4 with TRBJ1-1; D is possibly TRBD1 (6 bases). The CDR3 has 13 amino acids. The V gene lost 4 bases and the J gene lost 7 bases, with 14 bases spanning the gap. Germline-derived CDR1 and CDR2 are SGHNT and YYREEE (reference sequence). In nucleotides, the CDR3 is TGTGCCAGCAGCACCCTGAGGGGGTTTGAAGCTTTCTTT. This translates into CASSTLRGFEAFF.

V usage is TRBV20-1 and J usage is TRBJ2-7, with TRBD2 matching over 7 bases. The V gene end was trimmed by 7 bases and the J gene end by 2 bases; junction bases not matched to a gene: 2. Per the germline V gene, CDR1 is DFQATT and CDR2 is SNEGSKA (reference sequence). This CDR3 region has 11 residues. The CDR3 sequence is CSGGTTYEQYF. The CDR3 nucleotides read TGCAGTGGGGGGACTACCTACGAGCAGTACTTC.

This clone was detected once. The chain has TRBV2 and TRBJ2-3; 14 nucleotides match TRBD2. The ends lost 8 bases at V and 0 bases at J; junction bases unmatched: 10. Germline CDR1 and CDR2: SNHLY and FYNNEI. The CDR3 has 18 residues. CDR3 coding DNA: TGTGCCAGCCAGGGACTAGCGGGAGCTCCCTCTAGCACAGATACGCAGTATTTT. It translates to CASQGLAGAPSSTDTQYF.

CDR3 bases: TGTGCCAGCAGCGTAGGGCCGACAGGGGCCCAAGAGACCCAGTACTTC. The encoded protein is CASSVGPTGAQETQYF. The V and J genes are TRBV9 and TRBJ2-5; 8 positions agree with TRBD1. V was clipped by 0 bases and J by 1 base; unmatched bases: 5. CDR1 is SGDLS, CDR2 YYNGEE, per germline. This CDR3 spans 16 amino acids.

The chain is built from TRBV5-6 and TRBJ2-5; TRBD1 agrees at 9 bases. Germline V CDR1 and CDR2: SGHDT, YYEEEE. J was trimmed by 4 bases and V by 4 bases; bases with no gene match: 8. This CDR3 contains 15 residues. The CDR3: CASSGRTGEGETQYF. The CDR3 bases are TGTGCCAGCAGCGGAAGGACAGGGGAGGGAGAGACCCAGTACTTC.